The 26 T cell receptor beta chains below were found in one sample sequenced in a study of T-cell reconstitution after alpha-beta-depleted transplantation in children. Using unique molecular identifiers, the investigators prepared the TCRbeta library. TCRdb re-derived calls from the PCR reads in MiXCR, one entry per CDR3 protein. In the table there are a few hundred thousand distinct CDR3 sequences, roughly 18% of which are singletons. The input for sequencing was PBMCs from the stem cell graft donor, taken from the stem cell graft. These receptors were collected from a human donor who donated a stem cell graft to a child with acute lymphoblastic leukemia.

The genes are TRBV5-1 and TRBJ2-7; weak D call: TRBD2 (6 bases). The germline CDR1 and CDR2 sequences are SGHRS and YFSETQ. V shed 2 bases and J shed 3 bases, with 12 bases lying between them. The CDR3 covers 14 residues. The CDR3 bases are TGCGCCAGCAGCTTTGCAGGAGGGCACTACGAGCAGTACTTC. Its translation: CASSFAGGHYEQYF.

This chain joins TRBV2 and TRBJ1-2, with TRBD1 identical over 11 bases. The CDR3 runs 15 residues. V gave up 6 bases and J gave up 4 bases; unmatched junction bases: 7. Looked up from germline, CDR1 is SNHLY and CDR2 is FYNNEI. The CDR3 protein is CASSIGQGATYGYTF. CDR3 in DNA: TGTGCCAGCAGCATCGGACAGGGGGCGACCTATGGCTACACCTTC.

This clonotype turned up a few times. This rearrangement joins TRBV4-1 to TRBJ1-1, with D uncertain. The V gene lost 1 base and the J gene lost 3 bases, with 6 bases spanning the gap. This CDR3 spans 13 amino acids. Per the germline V gene, CDR1 is MGHRA and CDR2 is YSYEKL. The CDR3 protein is CASSQGFYTEAFF. CDR3 nucleotide sequence: TGCGCCAGCAGCCAAGGATTTTACACTGAAGCTTTCTTT.

The rearrangement links TRBV11-3 to TRBJ2-1; maybe TRBD2 (6 bases). V was shortened by 0 bases and J by 5 bases, with 17 bases between the two germline ends. This CDR3 spans 17 amino acids. CDR1 is SGHNT and CDR2 is YENEEA in the germline V gene. CDR3 in DNA: TGTGCCAGCAGCTTAGAGTGGCGGGACGAGCCAAACAATGAGCAGTTCTTC. This encodes CASSLEWRDEPNNEQFF.

In its sample, this clonotype was seen a few times. The chain carries TRBV5-6 and TRBJ2-1, with 8 bases matching TRBD2. This CDR3 is 17 amino acids long. CDR1 and CDR2 from the germline V gene are SGHDT and YYEEEE. Trimming at V came to 0 bases and at J to 0 bases, leaving 5 bases not matched to a gene. The CDR3 protein is CASSLGLARSSYNEQFF. In DNA form, the CDR3 reads TGTGCCAGCAGCTTGGGACTAGCGAGGAGCTCCTACAATGAGCAGTTCTTC.

V gene TRBV7-3 combines with J gene TRBJ2-3; TRBD1 is a possible D gene (6 bases). The CDR3 has 13 residues. V lost 5 bases and J 4 bases, leaving 10 bases between the germline ends. CDR1 SGHTA and CDR2 FQGTGA come from the germline V gene. As DNA, the CDR3 is TGTGCCAGCAGCCCGTGGGGGCCAGATACGCAGTATTTT. Protein sequence: CASSPWGPDTQYF.

This clonotype was found a few times. V and J are TRBV29-1 and TRBJ1-5; 8 positions match TRBD1. The CDR3 has 13 amino acids. The J segment lost 3 bases and the V segment lost 6 bases, leaving 4 bases of the junction unmatched. Germline loops: CDR1 SQVTM, CDR2 ANQGSEA. CDR3 amino acids: CSVVGQVNQPQHF. The CDR3 nucleotides are TGCAGCGTCGTGGGACAGGTCAATCAGCCCCAGCATTTT. The full variable domain, its missing parts supplied by reference TRBV29-1 and TRBJ1-5, is SAVISQKPSRDICQRGTSLTIQCQVDSQVTMMFWYRQQPGQSLTLIATANQGSEATYESGFVIDKFPISRPNLTFSTLTVSNMSPEDSSIYLCSVVGQVNQPQHFGDGTRLSIL.

The chain couples TRBV9 to TRBJ1-1, with no clear D. Trimming removed 0 bases at V and 1 base at J, with 4 bases between. This CDR3 spans 13 amino acids. Germline V gene lookup returns CDR1 SGDLS and CDR2 YYNGEE. The DNA of the CDR3 is TGTGCCAGCAGCGTAGAGGCGAACACTGAAGCTTTCTTT. It is translated as CASSVEANTEAFF. The variable domain in full, completed from reference TRBV9 and TRBJ1-1, reads DSGVTQTPKHLITATGQRVTLRCSPRSGDLSVYWYQQSLDQGLQFLIQYYNGEERAKGNILERFSAQQFPDLHSELNLSSLELGDSALYFCASSVEANTEAFFGQGTRLTVV.

J is TRBJ1-4 and V is TRBV13; 8 bases agree with TRBD1. In germline, CDR1 is PRHDT, CDR2 FYEKMQ (reference sequence). The CDR3 loop spans 18 amino acids. V lost 4 bases, J lost 1 base, and 11 bases stayed unmatched. The CDR3 here is CASSYADRVMGTNEKLFF. DNA of the CDR3: TGTGCCAGCAGCTACGCGGACAGGGTAATGGGAACTAATGAAAAACTGTTTTTT.

The DNA for the CDR3 is TGTGCCAGCAGCTTAGAGGGACCCCTAGTGAACACTGAAGCTTTCTTT. Amino acid sequence: CASSLEGPLVNTEAFF. The rearrangement links TRBV11-2 to TRBJ1-1; TRBD1 might be the D (5 bases). Germline V gives CDR1 SGHAT, CDR2 FQNNGV. V lost 0 bases and J 0 bases, leaving 11 bases between the germline ends. The CDR3 covers 16 residues.

A few counts support this clonotype. V and J are TRBV15 and TRBJ1-1; D is ambiguous. Trimming shortened V by 1 base and J by 10 bases, and 19 bases separated the two germline ends. This CDR3 is built from 15 residues. The germline CDR1 and CDR2 sequences are LNHNV and YYDKDF (reference sequence). The CDR3, as DNA: TGTGCCACCAGCAGAGCTTACGAACCGAGGAGAGGAGCTTTCTTT. Encoded protein: CATSRAYEPRRGAFF. The full variable domain, in which reference TRBV15 and TRBJ1-1 provide the parts outside the CDR3, is DAMVIQNPRYQVTQFGKPVTLSCSQTLNHNVMYWYQQKSSQAPKLLFHYYDKDFNNEADTPDNFQSRRPNTSFCFLDIRSPGLGDTAMYLCATSRAYEPRRGAFFGQGTRLTVV.

V is TRBV20-1 and J is TRBJ2-7; D is uncertain. In germline, CDR1 is DFQATT, CDR2 SNEGSKA (reference sequence). V was clipped by 5 bases and J by 3 bases, with 5 bases between them. The CDR3 is 10 amino acids. The CDR3: CSAADYEQYF. CDR3 coding DNA: TGCAGTGCTGCAGACTACGAGCAGTACTTC.

This chain joins TRBV12-3 or TRBV12-4 and TRBJ2-7; D might be TRBD2 (5 bases). CDR3 length: 15 residues. V lost 2 bases to trimming and J lost 1 base, with 12 bases between them. Here the CDR3 reads CASSLRLAPSYEQYF. The DNA of the CDR3 is TGTGCCAGCAGTTTAAGGTTAGCGCCTTCCTACGAGCAGTACTTC.

This clonotype was counted only a few times. The CDR3 reads CASSSPYRGRETQYF. CDR3 nucleotide sequence: TGTGCCAGCAGCTCCCCCTATAGGGGCAGGGAGACCCAGTACTTC. The genes are TRBV7-9 and TRBJ2-5; a weak D match, TRBD1 (5 bases). Trimming left V 4 bases short and J 5 bases short, with 17 bases between. This CDR3 comprises 15 residues. Germline V gives CDR1 SEHNR, CDR2 FQNEAQ (reference sequence).

This clonotype has only a few counts. The chain carries TRBV20-1 and TRBJ2-1; the match to TRBD2 covers 8 bases. Per germline, CDR1 DFQATT and CDR2 SNEGSKA (reference sequence). This CDR3 spans 15 amino acids. With V trimmed by 5 bases and J by 3 bases, 9 bases remained unmatched. CDR3 in amino acids: CSAGRSGVFYNEQFF. The CDR3, as DNA: TGCAGTGCTGGACGTAGCGGGGTTTTCTACAATGAGCAGTTCTTC.

This chain's CDR3 is CASSGRTHLTDTQYF. In DNA, the CDR3 is TGTGCCAGCAGTGGTAGGACTCACCTCACAGATACGCAGTATTTT. This chain uses TRBV12-3 or TRBV12-4 with TRBJ2-3, with a possible D match to TRBD2 (5 bases). The CDR3 runs to 15 residues. With 5 bases removed from V and 2 bases from J, the gap between germline ends came to 14 bases.

This clonotype has a handful of counts. The chain joins TRBV24-1 to TRBJ2-1, with TRBD2 matching over 12 bases. V was clipped by 0 bases and J by 9 bases; unmatched bases: 11. Per the germline V gene, CDR1 is KGHDR and CDR2 is SFDVKD. This CDR3 spans 18 amino acids. The DNA of the CDR3 is TGTGCCACCAGTGATTTGGCTCCCGGACTAGCGGGAACCGGTGAGCAGTTCTTC. Translating it yields CATSDLAPGLAGTGEQFF.

Only a few counts were recorded for this clonotype. This sequence joins TRBV7-8 and TRBJ1-1; 10 bases map to TRBD1. The CDR3 length is 13 residues. Losses at the gene ends were 5 bases for V and 11 bases for J; bases not matched to a gene: 8. The V gene's germline CDR1 is SGHVS and CDR2 FQNEAQ. The CDR3 protein is CASSTGTGAEAFF. The CDR3, as DNA: TGTGCCAGCAGCACCGGGACAGGGGCCGAGGCTTTCTTT.

This clonotype has a handful of counts. This chain links TRBV5-1 with TRBJ2-3; D may be TRBD1 or TRBD2 (6 bases each). Germline CDR1 SGHRS, CDR2 YFSETQ. The CDR3 runs to 15 residues. V shed 4 bases and J shed 4 bases, with 16 bases lying between them. The CDR3, as DNA: TGCGCCAGCAGCACTGTAGCGGAGGGGGCAGATACGCAGTATTTT. Its translation is CASSTVAEGADTQYF.

This chain uses TRBV12-3 or TRBV12-4 with TRBJ2-3; 8 nucleotides agree with TRBD2. The CDR3 sequence is 14 residues long. The V segment lost 8 bases and the J segment 5 bases; nucleotides outside the gene matches: 9. The CDR3 DNA follows: TGTGCCAGCGGCAGAGCGGGAGACCGAGATACGCAGTATTTT. Translated: CASGRAGDRDTQYF.

This clonotype appeared a few times. The genes are TRBV5-1 and TRBJ2-3, with D possibly being TRBD1 (5 bases). The V gene lost 6 bases and the J gene lost 5 bases, with 25 bases spanning the gap. The CDR3 spans 17 residues. Germline V gene sequence: CDR1 SGHRS, CDR2 YFSETQ. In nucleotides, the CDR3 is TGCGCCAGCACCCTTAATGACGTGGGCAGGGCCCTAGATACGCAGTATTTT. This gives the protein CASTLNDVGRALDTQYF. Full variable domain (outside the CDR3, taken from reference TRBV5-1 and TRBJ2-3): KAGVTQTPRYLIKTRGQQVTLSCSPISGHRSVSWYQQTPGQGLQFLFEYFSETQRNKGNFPGRFSGRQFSNSRSEMNVSTLELGDSALYLCASTLNDVGRALDTQYFGPGTRLTVL.

This clonotype was seen a few times. The gene calls are TRBV10-3 and TRBJ1-5, with unresolved D. The CDR3 is 15 amino acids. Trimming took 2 bases from V and 3 from J, leaving 11 bases between them. The V gene's germline CDR1 is ENHRY and CDR2 SYGVKD. For the CDR3, the DNA is TGTGCCATCAGTGAGGCTGATTTCTCCAATCAGCCCCAGCATTTT. This encodes CAISEADFSNQPQHF.

This clonotype was picked up a small number of times. The V and J genes are TRBV5-6 and TRBJ2-7; no reliable D call. The CDR3 is 13 amino acids. The V end lost 4 bases, the J end lost 3 bases, and 11 bases lay between the germline ends. Germline V gene sequence: CDR1 SGHDT, CDR2 YYEEEE. The CDR3 loop reads CASSAGIGYEQYF. The CDR3 DNA sequence: TGTGCCAGCAGCGCCGGAATCGGCTACGAGCAGTACTTC.

This clonotype showed up many times. Sequence at one end of the junction differs from germline and may be a read error. The gene calls are TRBV29-1 and TRBJ1-1; D gene ambiguous. Germline V gene lookup returns CDR1 SQVTM and CDR2 ANQGSEA. CDR3 length equals 11 residues. CDR3 DNA sequence: TGCAGCGTCGAAGTGAACACTGAAGCTTTCTTT. It codes for CSVEVNTEAFF. The full variable domain, with the rest looked up from reference TRBV29-1 and TRBJ1-1, is SAVISQKPSRDICQRGTSLTIQCQVDSQVTMMFWYRQQPGQSLTLIATANQGSEATYESGFVIDKFPISRPNLTFSTLTVSNMSPEDSSIYLCSVEVNTEAFFGQGTRLTVV.

This clonotype was picked up a small number of times. This chain joins TRBV5-1 and TRBJ2-7; 7 bases agree with TRBD1. Germline V lookup: CDR1 SGHRS, CDR2 YFSETQ. The junction had 3 bases not matched to a gene; V was cut back by 2 bases and J by 4 bases. The CDR3 extends over 13 amino acids. This chain's CDR3 is CASSFARGYEQYF. The CDR3 DNA follows: TGCGCCAGCAGCTTTGCCAGGGGGTACGAGCAGTACTTC. The entire variable domain, with the rest obtained from reference TRBV5-1 and TRBJ2-7, is as follows: KAGVTQTPRYLIKTRGQQVTLSCSPISGHRSVSWYQQTPGQGLQFLFEYFSETQRNKGNFPGRFSGRQFSNSRSEMNVSTLELGDSALYLCASSFARGYEQYFGPGTRLTVT.

This clonotype was seen a few times. The rearrangement uses TRBV7-3 and TRBJ2-2, with no clear D. Trimming removed 4 bases from V and 5 bases from J, with 11 bases in between. Germline V CDR1 and CDR2: SGHTA, FQGTGA. This CDR3 comprises 14 residues. CDR3 loop: CASSSNVQTGELFF. Written as DNA, the CDR3 is TGTGCCAGCAGCTCCAACGTCCAAACCGGGGAGCTGTTTTTT.